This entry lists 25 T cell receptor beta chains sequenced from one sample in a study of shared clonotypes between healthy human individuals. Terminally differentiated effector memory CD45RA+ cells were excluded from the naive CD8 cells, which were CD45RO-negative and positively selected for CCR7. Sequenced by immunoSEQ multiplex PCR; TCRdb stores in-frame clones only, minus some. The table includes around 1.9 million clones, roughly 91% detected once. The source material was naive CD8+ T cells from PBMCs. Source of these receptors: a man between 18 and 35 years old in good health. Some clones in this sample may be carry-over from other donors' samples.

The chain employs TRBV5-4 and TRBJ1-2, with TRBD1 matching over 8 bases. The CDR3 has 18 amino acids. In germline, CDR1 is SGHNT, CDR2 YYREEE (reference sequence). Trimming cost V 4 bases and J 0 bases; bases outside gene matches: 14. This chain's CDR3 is CASSRMTGEQKANYGYTF. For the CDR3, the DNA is TGTGCCAGCAGCCGGATGACAGGGGAACAGAAGGCTAACTATGGCTACACCTTC.

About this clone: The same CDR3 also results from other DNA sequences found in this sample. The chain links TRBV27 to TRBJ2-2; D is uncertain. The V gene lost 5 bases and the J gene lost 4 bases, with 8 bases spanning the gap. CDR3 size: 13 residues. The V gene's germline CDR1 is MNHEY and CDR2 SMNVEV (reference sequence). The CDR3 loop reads CASSPRLTGELFF. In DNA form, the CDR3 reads TGTGCCAGCAGTCCAAGGCTCACCGGGGAGCTGTTTTTT.

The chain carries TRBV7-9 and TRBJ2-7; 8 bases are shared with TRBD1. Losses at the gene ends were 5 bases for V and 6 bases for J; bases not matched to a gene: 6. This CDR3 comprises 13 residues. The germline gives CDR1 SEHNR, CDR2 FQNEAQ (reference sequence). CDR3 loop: CASSQTGVLEQYF. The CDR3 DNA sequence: TGTGCCAGCAGCCAGACAGGGGTACTCGAGCAGTACTTC. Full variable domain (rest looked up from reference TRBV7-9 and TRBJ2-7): DTGVSQNPRHKITKRGQNVTFRCDPISEHNRLYWYRQTLGQGPEFLTYFQNEAQLEKSRLLSDRFSAERPKGSFSTLEIQRTEQGDSAMYLCASSQTGVLEQYFGPGTRLTVT.

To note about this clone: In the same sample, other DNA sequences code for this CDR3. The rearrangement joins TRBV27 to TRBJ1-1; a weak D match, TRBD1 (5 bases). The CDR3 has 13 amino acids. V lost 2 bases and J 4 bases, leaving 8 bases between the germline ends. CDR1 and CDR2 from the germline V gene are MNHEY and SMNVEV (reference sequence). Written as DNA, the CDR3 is TGTGCCAGCAGTTTAAGGGGCGGCACTGAAGCTTTCTTT. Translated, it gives CASSLRGGTEAFF.

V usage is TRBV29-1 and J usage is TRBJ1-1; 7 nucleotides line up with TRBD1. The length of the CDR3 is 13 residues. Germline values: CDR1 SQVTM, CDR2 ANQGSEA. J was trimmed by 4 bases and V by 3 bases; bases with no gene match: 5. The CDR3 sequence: CSVDNQGGTEAFF. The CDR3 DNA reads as TGCAGCGTTGACAATCAGGGGGGCACTGAAGCTTTCTTT.

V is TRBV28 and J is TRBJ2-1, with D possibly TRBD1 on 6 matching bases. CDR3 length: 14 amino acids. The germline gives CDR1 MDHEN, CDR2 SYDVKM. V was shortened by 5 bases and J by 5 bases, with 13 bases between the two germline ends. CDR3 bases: TGTGCCAGCAGTAACCAGGGGTCCCACAATGAGCAGTTCTTC. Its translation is CASSNQGSHNEQFF.

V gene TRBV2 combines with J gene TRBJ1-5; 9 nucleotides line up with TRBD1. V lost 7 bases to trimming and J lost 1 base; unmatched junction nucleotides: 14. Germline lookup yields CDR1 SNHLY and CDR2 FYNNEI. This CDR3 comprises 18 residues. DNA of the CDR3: TGTGCCAGCAACTGGGACAGGGCTGCCCCGTTGAGCAATCAGCCCCAGCATTTT. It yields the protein CASNWDRAAPLSNQPQHF.

CDR3 sequence (DNA): TGTGCCAGCAAGTTCAGCGGGGCCCTCTTAGAGCAGTACTTC. Translating gives CASKFSGALLEQYF. This sequence joins TRBV27 and TRBJ2-7, with TRBD2 matching over 7 bases. V trimming: 7 bases; J trimming: 7 bases; junction bases outside the gene matches: 13. This CDR3 comprises 14 residues. Looked up from germline, CDR1 is MNHEY and CDR2 is SMNVEV (reference sequence).

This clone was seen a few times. The CDR3 region is CASSGLDRSNTEAFF. CDR3 nucleotides: TGTGCCAGCAGCGGCCTCGACAGGTCGAACACTGAAGCTTTCTTT. V is TRBV9 and J is TRBJ1-1, with a possible D match to TRBD1 (6 bases). From germline, CDR1 is SGDLS and CDR2 YYNGEE. Trimming shortened V by 3 bases and J by 1 base, and 13 bases separated the two germline ends. This CDR3 has 15 amino acids.

The CDR3 is CASSIGTGSQPQHF. CDR3 coding DNA: TGTGCCAGCAGCATCGGGACAGGGAGTCAGCCCCAGCATTTT. The gene calls are TRBV9 and TRBJ1-5; TRBD1 matches at 9 bases. Germline V gene data show CDR1 as SGDLS and CDR2 as YYNGEE. The CDR3 contains 14 residues. Trimming took 4 bases from V and 6 from J; bases not matched to a gene: 5.

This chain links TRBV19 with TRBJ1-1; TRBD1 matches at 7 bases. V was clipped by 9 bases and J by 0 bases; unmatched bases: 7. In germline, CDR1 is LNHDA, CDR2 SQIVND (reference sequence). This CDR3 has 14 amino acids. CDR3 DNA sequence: TGTGCCAGCACCGGGACAGCTGTGAACACTGAAGCTTTCTTT. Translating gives CASTGTAVNTEAFF.

The CDR3 reads CASSRDRGSGEAFF. In nucleotides, the CDR3 is TGTGCCAGCAGCCGGGACAGGGGGTCGGGTGAAGCTTTCTTT. The chain couples TRBV5-6 to TRBJ1-1, with TRBD1 identical over 11 bases. V lost 4 bases to trimming and J lost 7 bases; unmatched junction nucleotides: 6. The length of the CDR3 is 14 residues. CDR1 is SGHDT and CDR2 is YYEEEE in the germline V gene.

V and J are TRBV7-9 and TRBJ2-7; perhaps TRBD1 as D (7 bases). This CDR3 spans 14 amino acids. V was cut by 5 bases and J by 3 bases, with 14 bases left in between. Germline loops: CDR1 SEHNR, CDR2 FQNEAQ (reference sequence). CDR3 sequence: CASSRGTDYYEQYF. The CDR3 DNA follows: TGTGCCAGCAGCCGCGGGACAGACTACTACGAGCAGTACTTC.

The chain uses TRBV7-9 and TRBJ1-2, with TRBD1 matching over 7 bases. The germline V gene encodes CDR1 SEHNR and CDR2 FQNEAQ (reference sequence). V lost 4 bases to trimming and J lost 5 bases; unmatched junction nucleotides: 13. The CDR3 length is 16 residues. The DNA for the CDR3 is TGTGCCAGCAGCTCCCTGGACAGGTCCGTAGGATATGGCTACACCTTC. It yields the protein CASSSLDRSVGYGYTF.

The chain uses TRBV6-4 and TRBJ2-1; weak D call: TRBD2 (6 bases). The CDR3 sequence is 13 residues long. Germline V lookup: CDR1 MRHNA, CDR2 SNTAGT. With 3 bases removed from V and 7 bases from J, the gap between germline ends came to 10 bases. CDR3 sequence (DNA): TGTGCCAGCAGTGAAGGGACTGCTAATGAGCAGTTCTTC. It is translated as CASSEGTANEQFF.

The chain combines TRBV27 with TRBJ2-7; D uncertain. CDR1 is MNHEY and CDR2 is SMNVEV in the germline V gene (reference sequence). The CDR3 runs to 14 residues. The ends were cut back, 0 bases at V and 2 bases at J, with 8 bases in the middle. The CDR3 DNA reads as TGTGCCAGCAGTTTATCGGACGGTACCTACGAGCAGTACTTC. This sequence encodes CASSLSDGTYEQYF.

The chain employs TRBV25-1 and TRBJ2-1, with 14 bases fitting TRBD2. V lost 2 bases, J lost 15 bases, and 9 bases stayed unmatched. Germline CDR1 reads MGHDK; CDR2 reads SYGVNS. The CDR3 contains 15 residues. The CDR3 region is CASSEGSTSGRESFF. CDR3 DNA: TGTGCCAGCAGTGAAGGTTCGACTAGCGGGAGGGAGTCGTTCTTC.

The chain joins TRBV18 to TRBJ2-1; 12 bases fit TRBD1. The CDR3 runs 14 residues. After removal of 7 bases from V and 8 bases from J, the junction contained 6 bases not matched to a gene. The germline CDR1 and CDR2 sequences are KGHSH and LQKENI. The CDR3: CASLPGQGAHEQFF. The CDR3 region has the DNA TGTGCCAGCTTACCGGGACAGGGGGCCCATGAGCAGTTCTTC.

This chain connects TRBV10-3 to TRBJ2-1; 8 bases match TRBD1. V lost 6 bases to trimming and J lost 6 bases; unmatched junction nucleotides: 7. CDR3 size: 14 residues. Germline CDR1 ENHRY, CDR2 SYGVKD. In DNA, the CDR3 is TGTGCCATCAGCACCGGGACAGGACTCAATGAGCAGTTCTTC. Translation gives CAISTGTGLNEQFF.

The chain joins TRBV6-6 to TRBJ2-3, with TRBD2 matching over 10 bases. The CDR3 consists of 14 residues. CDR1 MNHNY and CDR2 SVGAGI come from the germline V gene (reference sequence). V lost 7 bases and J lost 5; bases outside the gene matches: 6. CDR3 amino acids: CASTEREGRDTQYF. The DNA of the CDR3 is TGTGCCAGCACCGAGCGGGAGGGCCGAGATACGCAGTATTTT.

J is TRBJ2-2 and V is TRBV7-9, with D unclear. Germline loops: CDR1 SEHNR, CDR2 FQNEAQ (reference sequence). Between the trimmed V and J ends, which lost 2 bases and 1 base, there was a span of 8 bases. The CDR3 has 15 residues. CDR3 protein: CASSLREWNTGELFF. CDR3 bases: TGTGCCAGCAGCTTAAGGGAATGGAACACCGGGGAGCTGTTTTTT.

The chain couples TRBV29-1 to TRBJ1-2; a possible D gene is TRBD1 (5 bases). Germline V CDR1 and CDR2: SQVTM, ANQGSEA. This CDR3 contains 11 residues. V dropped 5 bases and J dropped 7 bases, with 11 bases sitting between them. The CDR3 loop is CSVIREGGYTF. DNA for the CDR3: TGCAGCGTTATCAGGGAAGGTGGCTACACCTTC.

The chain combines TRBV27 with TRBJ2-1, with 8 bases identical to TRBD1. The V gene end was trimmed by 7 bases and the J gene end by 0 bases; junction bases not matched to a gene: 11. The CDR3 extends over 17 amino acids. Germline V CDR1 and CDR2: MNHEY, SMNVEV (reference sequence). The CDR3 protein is CASTYLQTGGSYNEQFF. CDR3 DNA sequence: TGTGCCAGCACCTACCTCCAAACAGGGGGCTCCTACAATGAGCAGTTCTTC.

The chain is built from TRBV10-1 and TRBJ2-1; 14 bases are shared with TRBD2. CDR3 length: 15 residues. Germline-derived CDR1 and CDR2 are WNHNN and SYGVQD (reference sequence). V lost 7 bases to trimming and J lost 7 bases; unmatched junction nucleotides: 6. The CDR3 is CASTGTSGSRNEQFF. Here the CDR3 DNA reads TGCGCCAGCACCGGGACTAGCGGGAGTAGGAATGAGCAGTTCTTC.

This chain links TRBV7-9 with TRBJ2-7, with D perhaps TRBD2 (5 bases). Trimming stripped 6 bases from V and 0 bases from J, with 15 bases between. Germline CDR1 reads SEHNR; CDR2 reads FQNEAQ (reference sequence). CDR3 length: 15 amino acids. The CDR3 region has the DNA TGTGCCAGCAGAGGAGCGGAAGCGTACTCCTACGAGCAGTACTTC. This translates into CASRGAEAYSYEQYF.